This T cell receptor beta chain was recovered during a study of blood T cell repertoires in COVID-19 (dated by TCRdb to the early 2020s). Some background on the complete study: Samples from collaborators originated in the United States, Italy and Spain and spanned both the acute and convalescent phases of COVID-19. The prospective study material was composed of cDNA or gDNA derived from T cells, B-cell-depleted T cells, or PBMCs. Subjects who had been exposed to COVID-19, were actively infected with it, or had recovered from it provided the deeply sampled blood TCRbeta repertoires that made up the dataset. The repertoires were made available in a free public database intended to serve as a resource for research on the immune response to SARS-CoV-2. The samples were drawn from two sources: the first 160 participants of the ongoing ImmuneRACE study, and over 950 subjects contributed by 6 global collaborators. A de-identified subject ID, COVID-19 status, age in years and sex were almost always included in the sample metadata. Where available, HLA class I and class II types were obtained from metadata supplied by the sample provider rather than from assay-based typing.

Between the V and J ends, shortened by 0 bases and 8 bases respectively, the junction contains 6 bases. Reading from cysteine to phenylalanine, the CDR3 counts 13 amino acids. CDR3 DNA is the only sequence kept; it has 39 bases, read in frame from the first base. The germline V gene (reference sequence) provides CDR1 SGHNT and CDR2 YYREEE. Note on this clone: Its antigen remains undetermined. No much larger clonotype is one base removed from it; base qualities were not supplied.

What the study reported, not specific to this receptor: The quantity of clinical and demographic metadata differed by source and by participant and was supplied without curation.

The immunoSEQ Assay, a bias-controlled multiplex PCR, was used to amplify TCRbeta CDR3 regions from genomic DNA. Regarding the original processing steps: Nucleated cell counts per sample were estimated from amplification of reference gene primers within the assay. To quantify the absolute abundance of each unique TCRbeta CDR3 rearrangement, sequence reads were collapsed and filtered. Productive Simpson clonality was computed per sample as the square root of Simpson's diversity index over productive rearrangements. TCRdb holds this immuneACCESS table with in-frame rearrangements only. Some clones are missing; in checked studies, unresolved V genes explain under half, and the rest has no known cause. That table supplies the V and J calls and clone size; D and trimming were determined from the DNA. This sample holds fewer than 300,000 clones; approximately 93% were observed only once. The ten largest clones capture around 2.2% of the sample.

At one collaborating source in Seattle, patients were enrolled during active infection and were followed longitudinally through the course of disease. Collaborating institutions collected whole blood in K2EDTA tubes following their own protocols. For TCRbeta analysis, collaborators shipped samples in one of three forms: frozen whole blood, isolated PBMCs, or DNA extracted from either of those sample types. Sequencing input: peripheral blood. This sequence was found in a woman in her twenties or thirties with COVID-19, enrolled during active disease. Recombination connected TRBV5-4 to TRBJ1-6; confidence is insufficient to name the D gene. CDR3 sequence: CASSLGGDSPLHF. The bases read TGTGCCAGCAGCTTGGGCGGGGATTCACCCCTCCACTTT.